These 32 T cell receptor beta chains were all obtained from the same sample, sequenced in a study of T cell responses to AZD1222 COVID-19 vaccine. Profiling relied on immunoSEQ multiplex PCR, and the TCRdb table lists in-frame clones only, not all of them. The sample has roughly 100,000 clones, about nine tenths seen once; the top ten hold roughly 20%. The sequences come from peripheral blood, collected on day 0 of AZD1222 vaccination. Receptors were obtained from an adult in good health.

The chain carries TRBV27 and TRBJ2-1; D assignment may be TRBD1 or TRBD2 (5 bases each). The ends were cut back, 7 bases at V and 2 bases at J, with 12 bases in the middle. Germline V CDR1 and CDR2: MNHEY, SMNVEV (reference sequence). The CDR3 contains 14 residues. CDR3 region: CASKGTVTYNEQFF. The DNA for the CDR3 is TGTGCCAGCAAGGGGACGGTAACCTACAATGAGCAGTTCTTC.

With regard to this clone: The junction shows a germline mismatch at one end, possibly a read error. The V and J genes are TRBV13 and TRBJ1-4, with 9 bases lining up with TRBD1. Germline CDR1 is PRHDT and CDR2 is FYEKMQ (reference sequence). The CDR3 length is 15 residues. The CDR3 here is CASSLGQGTTEKLFF. As DNA, the CDR3 is TGTGCCAGCAGCTTGGGACAGGGTACTACTGAAAAACTGTTTTTT.

CDR3 DNA sequence: TGTGCCAGCAGCTTGTGGCAGGGGATCGGCGGGGAGCTGTTTTTT. It is translated as CASSLWQGIGGELFF. The gene calls are TRBV5-4 and TRBJ2-2; TRBD1 might be the D (6 bases). The length of the CDR3 is 15 residues. Germline V CDR1 and CDR2: SGHNT, YYREEE (reference sequence). V lost 1 base and J 7 bases, leaving 14 bases between the germline ends.

In DNA, the CDR3 is TGTGCCAGTAGTGCCGGGACAGGGTATAATTCACCCCTCCACTTT. Protein: CASSAGTGYNSPLHF. The chain recombines TRBV19 with TRBJ1-6; 9 nucleotides line up with TRBD1. Germline assignment: CDR1 LNHDA and CDR2 SQIVND (reference sequence). This CDR3 contains 15 residues. Trimming cost V 5 bases and J 4 bases; bases outside gene matches: 3. Variable domain in full (rest from reference TRBV19 and TRBJ1-6): DGGITQSPKYLFRKEGQNVTLSCEQNLNHDAMYWYRQDPGQGLRLIYYSQIVNDFQKGDIAEGYSVSREKKESFPLTVTSAQKNPTAFYLCASSAGTGYNSPLHFGNGTRLTVT.

The rearrangement uses TRBV14 and TRBJ1-2, with D maybe TRBD1 (5 bases). The length of the CDR3 is 16 residues. CDR1 and CDR2 from the germline V gene are SGHDN and FVKESK. Trimming pared 1 base from V and 2 bases from J, leaving 14 bases between. DNA of the CDR3: TGTGCCAGCAGCCAAGTCGTGCGGGCAGGGAACTATGGCTACACCTTC. Amino acids: CASSQVVRAGNYGYTF.

The V call is TRBV6-5, the J call TRBJ1-3; D not certain. The germline V gene has CDR1 MNHEY and CDR2 SVGAGI. With 6 bases removed from V and 3 bases from J, the gap between germline ends came to 15 bases. CDR3 length: 15 amino acids. Here the CDR3 reads CASRPFRVRGNTIYF. The CDR3 DNA reads TGTGCCAGCAGGCCCTTCAGAGTTCGTGGAAACACCATATATTTT.

The rearrangement joins TRBV5-1 to TRBJ1-2; 8 bases match TRBD1. After removal of 3 bases from V and 8 bases from J, the junction contained 9 bases not matched to a gene. The germline V gene has CDR1 SGHRS and CDR2 YFSETQ. CDR3 length: 14 residues. The CDR3 sequence: CASSYSRQGLGYTF. The CDR3 nucleotides read TGCGCCAGCAGCTATAGTCGACAGGGGCTCGGCTACACCTTC.

The rearrangement joins TRBV18 to TRBJ1-2; a weak D match, TRBD1 (5 bases). The CDR3 consists of 13 residues. Trimming cost V 7 bases and J 2 bases, with 11 bases left between them. In germline, CDR1 is KGHSH, CDR2 LQKENI. CDR3 coding DNA: TGTGCCAGCTTAACGACAGAGAACTATGGCTACACCTTC. This sequence encodes CASLTTENYGYTF.

To note about this clone: Different DNA sequences within this sample yield the same CDR3. The V gene is TRBV5-4, the J gene TRBJ1-5; D remains unclear. V was shortened by 0 bases and J by 2 bases, with 9 bases between the two germline ends. The CDR3 is 15 residues long. CDR1 is SGHNT and CDR2 is YYREEE in the germline V gene (reference sequence). This chain's CDR3 is CASSLGPPGNQPQHF. CDR3 DNA: TGTGCCAGCAGCTTGGGACCCCCTGGCAATCAGCCCCAGCATTTT. The whole variable domain, remainder taken from reference TRBV5-4 and TRBJ1-5, is ETGVTQSPTHLIKTRGQQVTLRCSSQSGHNTVSWYQQALGQGPQFIFQYYREEENGRGNFPPRFSGLQFPNYSSELNVNALELDDSALYLCASSLGPPGNQPQHFGDGTRLSIL.

The chain has TRBV28 and TRBJ2-1, with D uncertain. V lost 2 bases, J lost 10 bases, and 12 bases lay in between. Germline V gene lookup returns CDR1 MDHEN and CDR2 SYDVKM. This CDR3 is built from 13 residues. In nucleotides, the CDR3 is TGTGCCAGCAGTTTAATAGACATCCGAGAGCAGTTCTTC. Its protein product is CASSLIDIREQFF.

The gene calls are TRBV11-1 and TRBJ2-7; D is unresolved. The CDR3 sequence is 14 residues long. Per germline, CDR1 SGHAT and CDR2 FQDESV (reference sequence). V lost 4 bases and J 6 bases, leaving 16 bases between the germline ends. CDR3 in amino acids: CASSSSEMGTEQYF. CDR3 DNA: TGTGCCAGCAGCTCCTCGGAAATGGGAACCGAGCAGTACTTC. The variable domain in full, completed from reference TRBV11-1 and TRBJ2-7, reads EAEVAQSPRYKITEKSQAVAFWCDPISGHATLYWYRQILGQGPELLVQFQDESVVDDSQLPKDRFSAERLKGVDSTLKIQPAELGDSAMYLCASSSSEMGTEQYFGPGTRLTVT.

The chain couples TRBV5-5 to TRBJ2-1; D is ambiguous. The V end was cut by 0 bases, the J end by 11 bases, with 24 bases between. CDR3 length: 17 residues. From germline, CDR1 is SGHKS and CDR2 YYEKEE (reference sequence). CDR3 protein: CASSLGPSEFFLPKQFF. DNA for the CDR3: TGTGCCAGCAGCTTGGGGCCGAGCGAGTTCTTCCTTCCGAAGCAGTTCTTC.

The genes are TRBV6-5 and TRBJ2-3, with D perhaps assigned TRBD1 or TRBD2 (5 bases each). The germline gives CDR1 MNHEY, CDR2 SVGAGI. Trimming left V 6 bases short and J 2 bases short, with 9 bases between. The CDR3 totals 13 residues. The CDR3 bases are TGTGCCAGCAGGAGGGGCTTCACAGATACGCAGTATTTT. As protein: CASRRGFTDTQYF.

The rearrangement joins TRBV9 to TRBJ1-2, with 8 bases matching TRBD1. The CDR3 consists of 18 residues. V lost 5 bases, J lost 0 bases, and 15 bases stayed unmatched. Germline assignment: CDR1 SGDLS and CDR2 YYNGEE. In nucleotides, the CDR3 is TGTGCCAGCAGTGCCACTACCGGGACAGGTAACACTAACTATGGCTACACCTTC. It encodes CASSATTGTGNTNYGYTF.

This chain connects TRBV18 to TRBJ1-1, with TRBD1 as a possible D gene (5 bases). This CDR3 is 12 amino acids long. Germline CDR1 is KGHSH and CDR2 is LQKENI. The V end lost 6 bases, the J end lost 4 bases, and 9 bases lay between the germline ends. The CDR3 bases are TGTGCCAGCTCGCGGGACGCCACTGAAGCTTTCTTT. Translation gives CASSRDATEAFF.

Written as DNA, the CDR3 is TGTGCCAGCAGTCCGACGGCTAATTCACCCCTCCACTTT. This codes for CASSPTANSPLHF. This rearrangement joins TRBV12-3 or TRBV12-4 to TRBJ1-6; D unclear. This CDR3 is 13 amino acids long. The germline V and J ends were trimmed by 5 bases and 6 bases, with 8 bases remaining between them.

This chain uses TRBV5-1 with TRBJ2-2; D is uncertain. This CDR3 comprises 12 residues. Trimming took off 0 bases at V and 7 bases at J, with 4 bases between the two ends. The germline gives CDR1 SGHRS, CDR2 YFSETQ. CDR3 nucleotide sequence: TGCGCCAGCAGCTTGGTGGGCGGGGAGCTGTTTTTT. Amino acids: CASSLVGGELFF.

The chain recombines TRBV11-3 with TRBJ2-5, with D unclear. The V gene lost 5 bases and the J gene lost 4 bases, with 11 bases spanning the gap. This CDR3 is built from 13 residues. Germline CDR1 is SGHNT and CDR2 is YENEEA. This CDR3 reads CASSPISGETQYF. The CDR3, as DNA: TGTGCCAGCAGCCCGATTTCAGGAGAGACCCAGTACTTC.

This clone is large in the sample. The rearrangement joins TRBV9 to TRBJ2-1, with D perhaps matching TRBD1 (6 bases). This CDR3 region has 16 residues. V lost 0 bases and J 8 bases, leaving 18 bases between the germline ends. Looked up from germline, CDR1 is SGDLS and CDR2 is YYNGEE. The CDR3 DNA is TGTGCCAGCAGCGTAGAGGGGGTAGGGTTCGAGGATGAGCAGTTCTTC. Translated, it gives CASSVEGVGFEDEQFF.

This sequence joins TRBV10-3 and TRBJ1-2; D may be TRBD1 (5 bases). The CDR3 extends over 15 amino acids. Trimming left V 6 bases short and J 7 bases short, with 21 bases between. Germline-derived CDR1 and CDR2 are ENHRY and SYGVKD. As DNA, the CDR3 is TGTGCCATCAGCGGGGGAGAATTTCGATGGGGTGGCTACACCTTC. It encodes CAISGGEFRWGGYTF.

The chain has TRBV2 and TRBJ2-1; the match to TRBD1 covers 7 bases. The CDR3 has 13 amino acids. Losses at the gene ends were 9 bases for V and 2 bases for J; bases not matched to a gene: 4. The germline V gene encodes CDR1 SNHLY and CDR2 FYNNEI. CDR3 in amino acids: CASQGVTYNEQFF. The CDR3 DNA reads TGTGCCAGTCAGGGGGTAACCTACAATGAGCAGTTCTTC.

The chain combines TRBV4-1 with TRBJ2-1; possible D gene TRBD2, 5 bases. Germline V gene lookup returns CDR1 MGHRA and CDR2 YSYEKL. CDR3 length: 14 amino acids. V lost 11 bases and J lost 3, with 17 bases in between. CDR3 region: CAPSQLGDYNEQFF. The CDR3 region has the DNA TGCGCCCCCAGCCAACTCGGGGACTACAATGAGCAGTTCTTC.

The V gene is TRBV11-2, the J gene TRBJ2-7, with TRBD2 matching over 8 bases. V lost 0 bases to trimming and J lost 2 bases; unmatched junction nucleotides: 6. CDR1 and CDR2 (germline): SGHAT, FQNNGV. CDR3 size: 16 residues. The DNA of the CDR3 is TGTGCCAGCAGCTTAGACTCCGGGACTAGTCCCTACGAGCAGTACTTC. Residues: CASSLDSGTSPYEQYF.

The chain is built from TRBV6-5 and TRBJ1-4; D may be TRBD1 (6 bases). The CDR3 loop spans 14 amino acids. Per the germline V gene, CDR1 is MNHEY and CDR2 is SVGAGI. V was trimmed by 6 bases and J by 7 bases, leaving 15 bases between them. The CDR3 loop reads CASSLTGLIEKLFF. The CDR3 coding sequence is TGTGCCAGCAGCCTTACAGGGCTGATTGAAAAACTGTTTTTT.

The CDR3 nucleotides are TGTGCCACCTGGGGGGGGCATACACAAGAGACCCAGTACTTC. Translated, it gives CATWGGHTQETQYF. V and J are TRBV24-1 and TRBJ2-5; TRBD2 is a possible D gene (7 bases). The CDR3 is made up of 14 amino acids. The V end was cut by 9 bases, the J end by 2 bases, with 15 bases between. The germline V gene has CDR1 KGHDR and CDR2 SFDVKD.

The J gene is TRBJ1-2, the V gene TRBV14; TRBD1 might be the D (6 bases). This CDR3 spans 18 amino acids. Germline CDR1 reads SGHDN; CDR2 reads FVKESK. The V end lost 4 bases, the J end lost 1 base, and 22 bases lay between the germline ends. The CDR3, as DNA: TGTGCCAGCAGCCGAACCAGAACAGGGTTTGCTGTTAACTATGGCTACACCTTC. As protein: CASSRTRTGFAVNYGYTF.

J is TRBJ1-1 and V is TRBV19; D gene unclear. CDR1 is LNHDA, CDR2 SQIVND, per germline (reference sequence). This CDR3 contains 12 residues. The V end lost 2 bases, the J end lost 11 bases, and 12 bases lay between the germline ends. The CDR3 is CASSILASGAFF. CDR3 in DNA: TGTGCCAGTAGTATACTGGCTTCGGGGGCTTTCTTT.

J is TRBJ2-1 and V is TRBV12-3 or TRBV12-4, with D unresolved. Trimming removed 4 bases from V and 9 bases from J, with 13 bases in between. This CDR3 contains 13 residues. The CDR3 protein is CASSSIPPGEQFF. DNA for the CDR3: TGTGCCAGCAGTTCTATTCCCCCCGGTGAGCAGTTCTTC.

V is TRBV6-6 and J is TRBJ1-1; 9 bases fit TRBD1. The junction had 18 bases not matched to a gene; V was cut back by 5 bases and J by 5 bases. The CDR3 has 18 residues. Germline CDR1 is MNHNY and CDR2 is SVGAGI (reference sequence). CDR3 sequence: CASSLRGGTGTVGTEAFF. Written as DNA, the CDR3 is TGTGCCAGCAGTCTCCGCGGGGGGACAGGGACTGTAGGGACTGAAGCTTTCTTT.

In regard to this clone: In this CDR3 the conserved last residue, phenylalanine or tryptophan, is missing, so a read error is likely. The chain recombines TRBV10-2 with TRBJ1-6; 8 nucleotides align to TRBD1. The CDR3 runs to 16 residues. With 8 bases clipped from V and 0 bases from J, the junction kept 6 bases outside the gene matches. The germline CDR1 and CDR2 sequences are WSHSY and SAAADI. CDR3 coding DNA: TGCGCCAGCTCGGACAGGGCCAGCTCCTATAATTCACCCCTCCACCTT. Translation: CASSDRASSYNSPLHL.

The chain joins TRBV19 to TRBJ1-1, with D perhaps matching TRBD1 (5 bases). Germline CDR1 LNHDA, CDR2 SQIVND (reference sequence). Between the trimmed V and J ends, which lost 10 bases and 1 base, there was a span of 10 bases. The CDR3 covers 12 residues. CDR3: CATDDRNTEAFF. The CDR3 DNA sequence: TGTGCCACCGACGACAGGAACACTGAAGCTTTCTTT.

The chain joins TRBV20-1 to TRBJ1-2; TRBD1 is a possible D gene (5 bases). The V gene's germline CDR1 is DFQATT and CDR2 SNEGSKA (reference sequence). The CDR3 runs 16 residues. V lost 3 bases and J 3 bases, leaving 20 bases between the germline ends. Here the CDR3 DNA reads TGCAGTGCTAGTTCGGCTTTTTCAGGGTCTCACTATGGCTACACCTTC. Residues: CSASSAFSGSHYGYTF.